The clone carrying this T cell receptor beta chain was recorded only once. Its antigen is as yet unknown. The entry originates in a study of T cell responses to AZD1222 COVID-19 vaccine. Study-wide context: Analysis merged second doses at about 4 or about 12 weeks. General study results and limits: Among vaccine-associated CD4 TCRs, coverage spanned spike, with dominance at 160-218 and 743-854.

Generated by immunoSEQ multiplex PCR, the TCRdb table keeps only in-frame clones and is missing some. The data show around 180,000 clones, about 90% seen once. The CDR3 is 15 amino acids. Germline V gene sequence: CDR1 SNHLY, CDR2 FYNNEI. V was clipped by 3 bases and J by 2 bases, with 10 bases between them. V is TRBV2 and J is TRBJ2-2, with a weak D call TRBD2 (6 bases). Here the sequenced sample was peripheral blood, taken on day 0 of AZD1222 vaccination. This TCR was recovered from an adult in good health. The CDR3 is CASSDPGTNTGELFF. The CDR3 nucleotides are TGTGCCAGCAGTGATCCCGGGACTAACACCGGGGAGCTGTTTTTT.